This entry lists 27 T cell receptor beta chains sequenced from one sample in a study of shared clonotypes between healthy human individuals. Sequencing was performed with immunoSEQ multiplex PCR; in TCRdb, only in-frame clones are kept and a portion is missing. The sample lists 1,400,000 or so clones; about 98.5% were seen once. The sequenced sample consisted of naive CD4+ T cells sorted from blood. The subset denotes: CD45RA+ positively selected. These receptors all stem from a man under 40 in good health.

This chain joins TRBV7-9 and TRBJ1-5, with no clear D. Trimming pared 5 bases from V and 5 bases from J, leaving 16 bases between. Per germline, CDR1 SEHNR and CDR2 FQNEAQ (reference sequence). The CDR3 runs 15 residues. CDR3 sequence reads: CASSQHSNGDQPQHF. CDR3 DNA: TGTGCCAGCAGCCAACACTCTAACGGGGATCAGCCCCAGCATTTT.

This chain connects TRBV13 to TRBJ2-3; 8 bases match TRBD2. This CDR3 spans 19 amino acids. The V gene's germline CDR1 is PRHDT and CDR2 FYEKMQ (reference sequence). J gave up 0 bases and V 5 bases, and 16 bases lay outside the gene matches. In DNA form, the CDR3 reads TGTGCCAGCAGCCCGAGATGGGCTAGCGGGCCGGAAAGCACAGATACGCAGTATTTT. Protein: CASSPRWASGPESTDTQYF.

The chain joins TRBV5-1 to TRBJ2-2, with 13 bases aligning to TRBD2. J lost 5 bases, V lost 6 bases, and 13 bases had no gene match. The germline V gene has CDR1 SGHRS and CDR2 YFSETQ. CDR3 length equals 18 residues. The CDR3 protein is CASTKSGLAGVKTGELFF. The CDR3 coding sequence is TGCGCCAGCACCAAATCCGGACTAGCGGGAGTTAAGACCGGGGAGCTGTTTTTT.

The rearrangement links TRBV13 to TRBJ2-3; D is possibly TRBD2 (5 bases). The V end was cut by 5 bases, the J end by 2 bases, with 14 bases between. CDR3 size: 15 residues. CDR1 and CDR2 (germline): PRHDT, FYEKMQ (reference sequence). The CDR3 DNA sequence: TGTGCCAGCAGCAGAGGACTGCCAACCACAGATACGCAGTATTTT. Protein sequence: CASSRGLPTTDTQYF. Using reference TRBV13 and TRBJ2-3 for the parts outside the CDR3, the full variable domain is AAGVIQSPRHLIKEKRETATLKCYPIPRHDTVYWYQQGPGQDPQFLISFYEKMQSDKGSIPDRFSAQQFSDYHSELNMSSLELGDSALYFCASSRGLPTTDTQYFGPGTRLTVL.

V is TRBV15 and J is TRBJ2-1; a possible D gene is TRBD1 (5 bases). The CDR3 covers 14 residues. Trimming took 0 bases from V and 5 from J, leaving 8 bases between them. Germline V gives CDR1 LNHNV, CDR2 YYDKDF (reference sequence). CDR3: CATSRDRDDNEQFF. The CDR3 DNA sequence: TGTGCCACCAGCAGAGACAGGGATGACAATGAGCAGTTCTTC.

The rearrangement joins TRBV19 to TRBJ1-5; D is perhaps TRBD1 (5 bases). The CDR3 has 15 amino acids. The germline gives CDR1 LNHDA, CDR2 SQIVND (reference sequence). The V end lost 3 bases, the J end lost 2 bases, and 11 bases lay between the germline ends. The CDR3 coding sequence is TGTGCCAGTAGTATTGGTCGGGACGGCAATCAGCCCCAGCATTTT. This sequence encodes CASSIGRDGNQPQHF.

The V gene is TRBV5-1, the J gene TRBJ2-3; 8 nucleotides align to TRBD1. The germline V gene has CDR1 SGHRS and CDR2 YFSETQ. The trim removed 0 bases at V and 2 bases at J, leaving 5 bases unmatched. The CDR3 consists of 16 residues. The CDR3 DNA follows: TGCGCCAGCAGCTTGGCCCGGGGACAGGCCACAGATACGCAGTATTTT. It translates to CASSLARGQATDTQYF.

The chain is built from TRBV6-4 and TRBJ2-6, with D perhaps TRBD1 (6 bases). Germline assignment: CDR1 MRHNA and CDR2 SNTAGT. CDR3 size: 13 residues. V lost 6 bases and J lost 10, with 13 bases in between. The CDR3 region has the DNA TGTGCCAGCAGAGGGGGATCGAAAAACGTCCTGACTTTC. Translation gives CASRGGSKNVLTF.

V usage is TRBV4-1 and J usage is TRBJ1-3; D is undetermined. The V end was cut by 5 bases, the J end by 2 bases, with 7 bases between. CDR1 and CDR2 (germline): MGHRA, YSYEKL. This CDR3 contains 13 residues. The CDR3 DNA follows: TGCGCCAGCAGCAGGATTCCTGGAAACACCATATATTTT. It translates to CASSRIPGNTIYF.

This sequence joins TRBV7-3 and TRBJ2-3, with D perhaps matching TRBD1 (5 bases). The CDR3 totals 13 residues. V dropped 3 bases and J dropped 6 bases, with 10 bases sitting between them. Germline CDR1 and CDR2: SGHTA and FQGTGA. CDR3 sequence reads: CASSFRVRDTQYF. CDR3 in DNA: TGTGCCAGCAGCTTCAGGGTCAGGGATACGCAGTATTTT. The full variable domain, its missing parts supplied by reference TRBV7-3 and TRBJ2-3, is GAGVSQTPSNKVTEKGKYVELRCDPISGHTALYWYRQSLGQGPEFLIYFQGTGAADDSGLPNDRFFAVRPEGSVSTLKIQRTERGDSAVYLCASSFRVRDTQYFGPGTRLTVL.

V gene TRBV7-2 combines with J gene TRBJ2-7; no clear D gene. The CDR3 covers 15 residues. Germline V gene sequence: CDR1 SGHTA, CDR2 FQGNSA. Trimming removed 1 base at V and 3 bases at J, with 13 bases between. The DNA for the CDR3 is TGTGCCAGCAGCTTAGAAGCGCCACCACTCTACGAGCAGTACTTC. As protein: CASSLEAPPLYEQYF.

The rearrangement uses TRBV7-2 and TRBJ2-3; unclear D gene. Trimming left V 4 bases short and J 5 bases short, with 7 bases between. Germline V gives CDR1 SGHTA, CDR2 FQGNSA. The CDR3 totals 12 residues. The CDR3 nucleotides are TGTGCCAGCAGCTGGACCCAAGATACGCAGTATTTT. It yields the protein CASSWTQDTQYF.

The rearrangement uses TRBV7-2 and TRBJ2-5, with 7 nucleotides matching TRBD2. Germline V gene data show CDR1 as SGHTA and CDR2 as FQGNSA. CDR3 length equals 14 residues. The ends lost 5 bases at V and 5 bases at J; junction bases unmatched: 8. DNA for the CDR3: TGTGCCAGCAGCGACAGAAGCGGGACTGAGACCCAGTACTTC. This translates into CASSDRSGTETQYF.

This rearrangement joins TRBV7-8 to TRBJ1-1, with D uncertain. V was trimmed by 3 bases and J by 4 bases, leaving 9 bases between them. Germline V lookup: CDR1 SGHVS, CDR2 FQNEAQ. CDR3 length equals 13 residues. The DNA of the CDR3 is TGTGCCAGCAGCTTGACGGGTGCCACTGAAGCTTTCTTT. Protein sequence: CASSLTGATEAFF.

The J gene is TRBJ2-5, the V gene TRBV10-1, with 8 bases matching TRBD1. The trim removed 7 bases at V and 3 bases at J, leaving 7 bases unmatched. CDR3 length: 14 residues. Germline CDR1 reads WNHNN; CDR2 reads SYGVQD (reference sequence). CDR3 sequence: CASIAGGFEETQYF. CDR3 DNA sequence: TGCGCCAGCATAGCAGGGGGCTTTGAAGAGACCCAGTACTTC.

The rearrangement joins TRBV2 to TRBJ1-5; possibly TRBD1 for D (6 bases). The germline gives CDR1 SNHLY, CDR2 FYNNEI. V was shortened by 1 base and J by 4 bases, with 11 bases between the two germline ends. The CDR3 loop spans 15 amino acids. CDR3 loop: CASSEGGHGNQPQHF. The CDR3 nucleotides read TGTGCCAGCAGTGAAGGGGGGCACGGGAATCAGCCCCAGCATTTT.

In DNA form, the CDR3 reads TGTGCCAGCAGCCCATCTAGCGGGAGGGCCTCGGACAATGAGCAGTTCTTC. This sequence encodes CASSPSSGRASDNEQFF. The chain carries TRBV7-9 and TRBJ2-1, with 12 bases that match TRBD2. V lost 5 bases to trimming and J lost 5 bases; unmatched junction nucleotides: 10. The CDR3 is 17 amino acids. The germline CDR1 and CDR2 sequences are SEHNR and FQNEAQ (reference sequence).

The CDR3: CASSLDLTGTARETQYF. As DNA, the CDR3 is TGTGCCAGCAGCTTAGATCTAACGGGGACTGCCCGAGAGACCCAGTACTTC. The chain uses TRBV11-2 and TRBJ2-5; the D gene is possibly TRBD2 (6 bases). The CDR3 covers 17 residues. Trimming shortened V by 0 bases and J by 4 bases, and 18 bases separated the two germline ends. Per germline, CDR1 SGHAT and CDR2 FQNNGV.

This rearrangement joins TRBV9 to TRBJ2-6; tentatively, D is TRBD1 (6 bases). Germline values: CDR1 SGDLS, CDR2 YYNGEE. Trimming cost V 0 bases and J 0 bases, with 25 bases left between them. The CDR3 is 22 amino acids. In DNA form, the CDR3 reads TGTGCCAGCAGCGTAGTTAGTCTCGCAGGGGCGACTCTCAGCTCTGGGGCCAACGTCCTGACTTTC. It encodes CASSVVSLAGATLSSGANVLTF. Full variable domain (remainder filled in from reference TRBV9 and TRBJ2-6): DSGVTQTPKHLITATGQRVTLRCSPRSGDLSVYWYQQSLDQGLQFLIQYYNGEERAKGNILERFSAQQFPDLHSELNLSSLELGDSALYFCASSVVSLAGATLSSGANVLTFGAGSRLTVL.

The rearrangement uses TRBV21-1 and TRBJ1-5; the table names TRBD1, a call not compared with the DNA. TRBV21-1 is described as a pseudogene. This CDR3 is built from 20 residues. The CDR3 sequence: CASSTPQDRGPLYSNQPQHF. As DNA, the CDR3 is TGTGCCAGCAGCACCCCCCAGGACAGGGGCCCTCTATATAGCAATCAGCCCCAGCATTTT.

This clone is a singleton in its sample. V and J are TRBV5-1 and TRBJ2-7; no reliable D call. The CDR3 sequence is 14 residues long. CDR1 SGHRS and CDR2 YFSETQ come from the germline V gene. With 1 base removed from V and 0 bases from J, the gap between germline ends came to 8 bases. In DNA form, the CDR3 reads TGCGCCAGCAGCTTGACGCCGGCCTCCTACGAGCAGTACTTC. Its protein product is CASSLTPASYEQYF.

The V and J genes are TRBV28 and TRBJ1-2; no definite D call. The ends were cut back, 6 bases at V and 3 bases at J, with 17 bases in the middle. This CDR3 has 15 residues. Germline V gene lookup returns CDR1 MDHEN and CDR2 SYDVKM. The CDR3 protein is CASRPYGERDYGYTF. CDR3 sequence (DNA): TGTGCCAGCAGACCTTACGGGGAGAGGGACTATGGCTACACCTTC.

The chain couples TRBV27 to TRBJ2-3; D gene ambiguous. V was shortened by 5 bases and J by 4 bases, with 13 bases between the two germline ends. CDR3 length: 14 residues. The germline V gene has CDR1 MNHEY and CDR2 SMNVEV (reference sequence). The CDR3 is CASSQRVASDTQYF. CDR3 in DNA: TGTGCCAGCAGTCAAAGGGTAGCTTCAGATACGCAGTATTTT.

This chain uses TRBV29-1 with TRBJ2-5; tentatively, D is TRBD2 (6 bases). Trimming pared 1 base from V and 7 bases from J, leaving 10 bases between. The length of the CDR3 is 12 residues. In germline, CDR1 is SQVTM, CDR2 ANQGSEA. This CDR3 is CSVEGRGGTQYF. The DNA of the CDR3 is TGCAGCGTTGAAGGCCGGGGAGGGACCCAGTACTTC.

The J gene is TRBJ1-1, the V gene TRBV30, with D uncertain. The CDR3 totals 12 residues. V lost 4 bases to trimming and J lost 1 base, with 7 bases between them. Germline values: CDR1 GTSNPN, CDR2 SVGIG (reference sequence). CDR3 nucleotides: TGTGCCTGGAATGTGGAGAACACTGAAGCTTTCTTT. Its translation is CAWNVENTEAFF.

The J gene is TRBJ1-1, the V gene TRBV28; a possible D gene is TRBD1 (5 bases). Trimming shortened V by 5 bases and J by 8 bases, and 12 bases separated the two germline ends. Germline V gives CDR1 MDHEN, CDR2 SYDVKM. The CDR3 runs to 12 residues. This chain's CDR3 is CASSGAFVEAFF. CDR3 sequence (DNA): TGTGCCAGCAGTGGGGCCTTTGTGGAAGCTTTCTTT.

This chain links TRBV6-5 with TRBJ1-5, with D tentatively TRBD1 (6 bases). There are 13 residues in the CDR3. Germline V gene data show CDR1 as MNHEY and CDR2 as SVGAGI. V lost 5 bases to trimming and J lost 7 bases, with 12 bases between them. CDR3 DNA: TGTGCCAGCAGTGCCTCAGGGGTGCAGCCCCAGCATTTT. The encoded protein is CASSASGVQPQHF.